This T cell receptor beta chain was documented in a study of PD-L1 blockade in urothelial cancer. The wider study: Timepoints chosen for blood analysis were 3 weeks (second dose) and 6 weeks after treatment start.

The protocol was immunoSEQ multiplex PCR, while the TCRdb copy is restricted to in-frame clones and leaves out a portion. The sample lists about 38,000 clones; approximately 86% were seen once. Trimming pared 2 bases from V and 3 bases from J, leaving 11 bases between. The CDR3 is 15 residues long. The V gene's germline CDR1 is LGHNT and CDR2 FRNRAP. As to time point: peripheral blood 6 weeks after treatment start. Patients had locally advanced or metastatic urothelial carcinoma. This sample comprised PBMCs, obtained around atezolizumab (anti-PD-L1) treatment. The sequence derives from a man between 60 and 70 years old with urothelial cancer. The chain couples TRBV12-5 to TRBJ2-1, with D maybe TRBD2 (5 bases). CDR3 coding DNA: TGTGCTAGTGGTTTGAGCGGAGCCAGCTACAATGAGCAGTTCTTC. It encodes CASGLSGASYNEQFF.